Described below is a single TCR beta chain sequence and its context. These data come from a study of blood T cell repertoires in COVID-19. Study details: From the United States, Italy and Spain came samples of acute and convalescent COVID-19.

The germline CDR1 and CDR2 sequences are SGHVS and FNYEAQ. This CDR3 has 14 amino acids. The V end was cut by 1 base, the J end by 5 bases, with 11 bases between. The table came from immunoSEQ multiplex PCR; TCRdb's copy has only in-frame clones and leaves some out. This table has 250,000 to 300,000 clones, approximately 80% appearing once. This sequence joins TRBV7-6 and TRBJ2-5; D remains unclear. The clonotype was recovered from a woman aged 60-75 years with active or convalescent COVID-19. Source material: peripheral blood. Here the CDR3 reads CASSLGANVETQYF. For the CDR3, the DNA is TGTGCCAGCAGCTTAGGGGCCAACGTCGAGACCCAGTACTTC. Variable domain in full (rest from reference TRBV7-6 and TRBJ2-5): GAGVSQSPRYKVTKRGQDVALRCDPISGHVSLYWYRQALGQGPEFLTYFNYEAQQDKSGLPNDRFSAERPEGSISTLTIQRTEQRDSAMYRCASSLGANVETQYFGPGTRLLVL.